This T cell receptor beta chain was identified during a study of T cells in narcolepsy (dated by TCRdb to 2017 to 2018). Concerning the study at large: Healthy control donors were enrolled in the study alongside patients who had narcolepsy type 1 or type 2 (NT1, NT2). The study sought autoreactive T cells targeting hypocretin neuron self-antigens (hypocretin, TRIB2) in narcolepsy patients, using TCR Vbeta sequencing to track clonotypes in blood and CSF.

This clone was seen a few times. No antigen is known for it. Base qualities are not recorded, but no much larger clone differs from it by a single base. On the study overall, not on this receptor specifically: HCRT-specific and TRIB2-specific autoreactive clonotypes were highlighted in plots that compared CD4+ T cell clonotypes in CSF versus blood from the same patient. Patients and controls had comparable numbers of sequenced blood memory CD4+ clonotypes, averaging about 39,000 and 30,000, respectively. No sequences matching autoreactive T cell clones were contained in some blood memory CD4+ repertoires from patients and controls. According to the report, autoreactive clonotypes were detected serially in the blood of the same patients and of different patients, but not in healthy controls.

The germline V gene provides CDR1 MNHNS and CDR2 SASEGT. The CDR3 spans 17 residues, from the cysteine through the phenylalanine. The only DNA kept is the CDR3, 51 bases in frame from the first base. V loses 1 base, J loses 0 bases, and the germline ends lie 12 bases apart. Libraries were built with the immunoSEQ multiplex PCR assay. Held by TCRdb, this immuneACCESS table contains in-frame sequences only and omits some clones. Under half of the omission traces to an unresolved V gene where checked; the cause of the rest is unknown. Counted in this sample were some 37,000 clones; approximately 85% of them appeared once. 1.5% to 2% of the sample is taken by the ten largest. Memory CD4+ T cells were sorted ex vivo from peripheral blood of narcolepsy patients and healthy controls for TCR Vbeta sequencing.

Sequenced input: CD45RA- memory CD4+ T cells from PBMCs. Interpreted using the paper, the cell subset or site label stands for: memory T cells sorted ex vivo from peripheral blood. The clonotype comes from a human donor with narcolepsy. The chain is made from TRBV6-1 and TRBJ1-4; a weak D assignment points to TRBD1 (6 bases agree). CDR3 sequence: CASSEGPHRATNEKLFF. The DNA is TGTGCCAGCAGTGAAGGGCCTCACAGGGCAACTAATGAAAAACTGTTTTTT.